The 21 T cell receptor beta chains given below trace back to one sample, sequenced in a study of T cell repertoires in cytomegalovirus infection. Which antigens these TCRs recognize remains unknown. TCRdb independently ran MiXCR on the reads; one entry per CDR3 protein. The table lists tens of thousands of distinct CDR3 sequences, 20% to 25% of them singletons, with 18% in the top ten. The sequenced sample consisted of PBMCs, sequenced either directly or after in vitro stimulation (not recorded which). These receptors originate from a human donor in good health (CMV status not recorded). Some clones in this sample may be carry-over from other donors' samples.

This clonotype was recorded many times. The V gene is TRBV7-2, the J gene TRBJ2-1, with no clear D. The CDR3 contains 18 residues. Trimming cost V 4 bases and J 3 bases, with 22 bases left between them. Germline V gene lookup returns CDR1 SGHTA and CDR2 FQGNSA. CDR3 DNA: TGTGCCAGCAGCTCCCCAACCTGGTCCCGACTGCGCTACAATGAGCAGTTCTTC. Its translation is CASSSPTWSRLRYNEQFF. The complete variable domain, with remaining parts taken from reference TRBV7-2 and TRBJ2-1, reads GAGVSQSPSNKVTEKGKDVELRCDPISGHTALYWYRQSLGQGLEFLIYFQGNSAPDKSGLPSDRFSAERTGGSVSTLTIQRTQQEDSAVYLCASSSPTWSRLRYNEQFFGPGTRLTVL.

This clonotype was recorded at least ten times. The chain employs TRBV7-9 and TRBJ2-3; 7 nucleotides agree with TRBD1. Trimming took 5 bases from V and 2 from J; bases not matched to a gene: 4. The CDR3 is made up of 14 amino acids. Germline V gene lookup returns CDR1 SEHNR and CDR2 FQNEAQ (reference sequence). CDR3 DNA: TGTGCCAGCAGCCCAAGGGGGCCCACAGATACGCAGTATTTT. Its protein is CASSPRGPTDTQYF. The full variable domain, its missing parts supplied by reference TRBV7-9 and TRBJ2-3, is DTGVSQNPRHKITKRGQNVTFRCDPISEHNRLYWYRQTLGQGPEFLTYFQNEAQLEKSRLLSDRFSAERPKGSFSTLEIQRTEQGDSAMYLCASSPRGPTDTQYFGPGTRLTVL.

This clonotype was observed at least ten times. The V call is TRBV3-1, the J call TRBJ2-3; the D call may be TRBD1 or TRBD2 (5 bases each). The germline gives CDR1 LGHDT, CDR2 YNNKEL (reference sequence). This CDR3 has 14 residues. V was cut by 5 bases and J by 3 bases, with 12 bases left in between. The CDR3 bases are TGTGCCAGCAGCAAGAGGGGTCTAACAGATACGCAGTATTTT. It yields the protein CASSKRGLTDTQYF.

CDR3 DNA sequence: TGTGCCAGCGAGGGAGGATCATTCGGCGGTGAGCAGTTCTTC. It yields the protein CASEGGSFGGEQFF. The chain joins TRBV9 to TRBJ2-1, with D tentatively TRBD2 (6 bases). Trimming pared 7 bases from V and 9 bases from J, leaving 20 bases between. Per germline, CDR1 SGDLS and CDR2 YYNGEE. This CDR3 is 14 amino acids long.

The chain uses TRBV20-1 and TRBJ2-1, with TRBD2 matching 10 bases. Germline CDR1 reads DFQATT; CDR2 reads SNEGSKA (reference sequence). With 7 bases clipped from V and 3 bases from J, the junction kept 15 bases outside the gene matches. The CDR3 consists of 17 residues. The CDR3 coding sequence is TGCAGTGTAACACCACTAGCGGGGCCGTCCTTCTACAATGAGCAGTTCTTC. Its protein is CSVTPLAGPSFYNEQFF.

V is TRBV6-4 and J is TRBJ2-7; D might be TRBD1 or TRBD2, each matching 5 bases. The germline V gene encodes CDR1 MRHNA and CDR2 SNTAGT. Trimming left V 0 bases short and J 6 bases short, with 12 bases between. This CDR3 has 14 residues. As DNA, the CDR3 is TGTGCCAGCAGTGACTCCGGGGACGGCGGCGAGCAGTACTTC. Encoded protein: CASSDSGDGGEQYF.

Ten or more counts support this clonotype. CDR3: CASSYTGTGVYEQYF. CDR3 DNA: TGTGCCAGCAGTTATACCGGGACAGGGGTTTACGAGCAGTACTTC. The chain links TRBV6-1 to TRBJ2-7, with 10 bases aligning to TRBD1. The ends lost 5 bases at V and 4 bases at J; junction bases unmatched: 8. The length of the CDR3 is 15 residues. Germline values: CDR1 MNHNS, CDR2 SASEGT.

This chain connects TRBV4-3 to TRBJ1-5, with D unresolved. Trimming pared 0 bases from V and 4 bases from J, leaving 7 bases between. Germline CDR1 reads LGHNA; CDR2 reads YSLEER. The CDR3 totals 14 residues. The CDR3 region has the DNA TGCGCCAGCAGCCAAGATCTCACTAATCAGCCCCAGCATTTT. Translation: CASSQDLTNQPQHF.

This chain links TRBV2 with TRBJ2-5, with D possibly being TRBD2 (5 bases). The CDR3 consists of 15 residues. Trimming shortened V by 2 bases and J by 1 base, and 11 bases separated the two germline ends. Germline V gene sequence: CDR1 SNHLY, CDR2 FYNNEI. The CDR3 region is CASSESGRIQETQYF. CDR3 bases: TGTGCCAGCAGTGAAAGCGGAAGGATCCAAGAGACCCAGTACTTC.

This clonotype was picked up many times. As DNA, the CDR3 is TGTGCCAGCAGCAACCCGACTCTCGAGCAGTTCTTC. Residues: CASSNPTLEQFF. The chain is built from TRBV7-2 and TRBJ2-1; D not certain. Per germline, CDR1 SGHTA and CDR2 FQGNSA. The V end was cut by 5 bases, the J end by 10 bases, with 12 bases between. This CDR3 has 12 residues. Complete variable domain (other parts from reference TRBV7-2 and TRBJ2-1): GAGVSQSPSNKVTEKGKDVELRCDPISGHTALYWYRQSLGQGLEFLIYFQGNSAPDKSGLPSDRFSAERTGGSVSTLTIQRTQQEDSAVYLCASSNPTLEQFFGPGTRLTVL.

This clonotype was counted only a few times. The chain combines TRBV5-1 with TRBJ2-1; 10 bases fit TRBD2. There are 16 residues in the CDR3. CDR1 is SGHRS and CDR2 is YFSETQ in the germline V gene. Trimming at V came to 1 base and at J to 3 bases, leaving 4 bases not matched to a gene. The DNA of the CDR3 is TGCGCCAGCAGCTTGTTAGCTAGCGGGGGCTACAATGAGCAGTTCTTC. Translation: CASSLLASGGYNEQFF.

This clonotype occurred many times. The chain uses TRBV12-3 or TRBV12-4 and TRBJ1-5; 8 nucleotides line up with TRBD1. The CDR3 is 15 residues long. V was pared by 2 bases and J by 7 bases, with 7 bases of the junction left unmatched. CDR3 in amino acids: CASSLLDRARQPQHF. CDR3 in DNA: TGTGCCAGCAGTTTACTGGACAGGGCTCGGCAGCCCCAGCATTTT.

This clonotype was seen more than once but under ten times. The chain links TRBV5-4 to TRBJ2-3; the D is unclear. The germline V and J ends were trimmed by 4 bases and 0 bases, with 15 bases remaining between them. This CDR3 comprises 16 residues. Per the germline V gene, CDR1 is SGHNT and CDR2 is YYREEE (reference sequence). DNA of the CDR3: TGTGCCAGCAGCCCCTGGGGTTGGGATAGCACAGATACGCAGTATTTT. Amino acid sequence: CASSPWGWDSTDTQYF.

This clonotype was picked up a small number of times. The rearrangement links TRBV5-5 to TRBJ2-5; weak D call: TRBD1 (5 bases). This CDR3 contains 16 residues. From germline, CDR1 is SGHKS and CDR2 YYEKEE (reference sequence). Deletions cut 3 bases from V and 7 bases from J, with 22 bases between. In DNA form, the CDR3 reads TGTGCCAGCAGCTACGCGCTGGACACCGAAAGGTGGACCCAGTACTTC. Its translation is CASSYALDTERWTQYF. The whole variable domain, filled in from reference TRBV5-5 and TRBJ2-5, reads DAGVTQSPTHLIKTRGQQVTLRCSPISGHKSVSWYQQVLGQGPQFIFQYYEKEERGRGNFPDRFSARQFPNYSSELNVNALLLGDSALYLCASSYALDTERWTQYFGPGTRLLVL.

In nucleotides, the CDR3 is TGTGCCAGCAGTTTTTCCGGGGGGCCTGACATTCAGTACTTC. Its protein is CASSFSGGPDIQYF. The chain is built from TRBV12-3 or TRBV12-4 and TRBJ2-4, with D possibly TRBD2 on 7 matching bases. Trimming removed 3 bases at V and 8 bases at J, with 14 bases between. The CDR3 totals 14 residues.

The sample holds many counts of this clonotype. This chain uses TRBV6-2 or TRBV6-3 with TRBJ2-7, with 7 bases lining up with TRBD2. This CDR3 is 14 amino acids long. V trimming: 6 bases; J trimming: 6 bases; junction bases outside the gene matches: 11. Germline lookup yields CDR1 MNHEY and CDR2 SVGEGT. The CDR3 region has the DNA TGTGCCAGCAGCCGAGCGGGAAATATGGTCGAGCAGTACTTC. Its translation: CASSRAGNMVEQYF.

This clonotype was recorded a few times. This chain connects TRBV15 to TRBJ2-3; no clear D gene. The length of the CDR3 is 11 residues. CDR1 is LNHNV, CDR2 YYDKDF, per germline (reference sequence). Trimming cost V 5 bases and J 6 bases, with 6 bases left between them. DNA for the CDR3: TGTGCCACCAGCGGGTGGGATACGCAGTATTTT. Translating gives CATSGWDTQYF.

The gene calls are TRBV2 and TRBJ2-5; D is unclear. CDR1 is SNHLY and CDR2 is FYNNEI in the germline V gene. The length of the CDR3 is 15 residues. Trimming cost V 5 bases and J 1 base, with 14 bases left between them. The CDR3 region is CASSLTWPGQETQYF. DNA for the CDR3: TGTGCCAGCAGTTTGACTTGGCCCGGCCAAGAGACCCAGTACTTC. Full variable domain (missing parts from reference TRBV2 and TRBJ2-5): EPEVTQTPSHQVTQMGQEVILRCVPISNHLYFYWYRQILGQKVEFLVSFYNNEISEKSEIFDDQFSVERPDGSNFTLKIRSTKLEDSAMYFCASSLTWPGQETQYFGPGTRLLVL.

This clonotype was seen repeatedly, ten times or more. J is TRBJ2-3 and V is TRBV28; no clear D. The V end lost 6 bases, the J end lost 8 bases, and 15 bases lay between the germline ends. The CDR3 is made up of 13 amino acids. Germline lookup yields CDR1 MDHEN and CDR2 SYDVKM. CDR3: CASRQALAGTQYF. CDR3 in DNA: TGTGCCAGCAGGCAAGCTTTAGCCGGTACGCAGTATTTT.

The chain links TRBV2 to TRBJ2-3, with D perhaps TRBD2 (6 bases). In germline, CDR1 is SNHLY, CDR2 FYNNEI. The germline V and J ends were trimmed by 6 bases and 5 bases, with 18 bases remaining between them. The CDR3 runs to 15 residues. The CDR3 region has the DNA TGTGCCAGCAGCCCCTACCCGGGGGACCTAGATACGCAGTATTTT. Translation: CASSPYPGDLDTQYF.

This clonotype was found many times. The J gene is TRBJ2-2, the V gene TRBV7-8; 7 bases line up with TRBD1. Germline CDR1 is SGHVS and CDR2 is FQNEAQ. CDR3 length: 14 amino acids. The junction had 4 bases not matched to a gene; V was cut back by 5 bases and J by 4 bases. The CDR3 coding sequence is TGTGCCAGCAGCCGGGGACAGAGCACCGGGGAGCTGTTTTTT. This sequence encodes CASSRGQSTGELFF.